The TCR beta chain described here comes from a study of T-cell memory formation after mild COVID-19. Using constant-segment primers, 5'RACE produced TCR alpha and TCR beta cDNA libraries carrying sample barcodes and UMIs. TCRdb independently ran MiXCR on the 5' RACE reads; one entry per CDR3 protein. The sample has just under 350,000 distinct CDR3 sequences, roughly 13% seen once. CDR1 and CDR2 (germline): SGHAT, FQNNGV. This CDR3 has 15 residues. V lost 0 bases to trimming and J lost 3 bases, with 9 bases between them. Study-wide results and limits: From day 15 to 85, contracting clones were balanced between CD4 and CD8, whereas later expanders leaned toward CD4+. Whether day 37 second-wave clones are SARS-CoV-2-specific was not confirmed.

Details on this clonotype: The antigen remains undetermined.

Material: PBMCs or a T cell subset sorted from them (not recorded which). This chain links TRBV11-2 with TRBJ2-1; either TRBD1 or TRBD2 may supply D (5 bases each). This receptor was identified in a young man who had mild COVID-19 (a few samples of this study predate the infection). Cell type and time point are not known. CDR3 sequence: CASSLDWDGYNEQFF. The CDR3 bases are TGTGCCAGCAGCTTAGATTGGGACGGCTACAATGAGCAGTTCTTC.